This is a list of T cell receptor beta chains from one sample in a study of blood T cells in healthy people across ages. Using its own MiXCR run on the 5' RACE reads, TCRdb lists one record per CDR3 protein. The sample records 500,000 to 650,000 distinct CDR3 sequences, around a quarter being singletons. These data also featured in a second study, about T cells of mothers and their children.

The sequenced sample consisted of blood. The receptors come from a boy between 2 and 10 years old in good health. CDR3s include the opening cysteine and the closing phenylalanine or tryptophan. Each record gives: J gene, D gene, clone size, V gene, CDR3 protein, CDR3 DNA. A D gene is named only where the DNA matches it firmly. Clone size is shown for a subset of rows, as once, few, many or a class of expanded clone.

TRBJ1-1,NA,NA,TRBV29-1,CSVEPGVGEAFF,TGCAGCGTGGAACCAGGGGTCGGTGAAGCTTTCTTT
TRBJ2-1,NA,NA,TRBV25-1,CASSEYSGGGRSYNEQFF,TGTGCCAGCAGTGAATATTCGGGCGGGGGCCGCTCCTACAATGAGCAGTTCTTC
TRBJ2-6,TRBD1,NA,TRBV7-2,CASRLVTGTGAYSGANVLTF,TGTGCCAGCAGACTTGTAACCGGGACAGGCGCCTACTCTGGGGCCAACGTCCTGACTTTC
TRBJ2-5,TRBD2,few,TRBV20-1,CSATRPAGGPGETQYF,TGCAGTGCCACCAGACCAGCGGGGGGGCCAGGGGAGACCCAGTACTTC
TRBJ1-2,NA,once,TRBV6-5,CASSYLGGSGYTF,TGTGCCAGCAGTTACTTAGGAGGGAGCGGCTACACCTTC
TRBJ2-7,NA,NA,TRBV19,CASSISGTSYEQYF,TGTGCCAGTAGTATATCCGGGACATCTTACGAGCAGTACTTC
TRBJ2-7,NA,NA,TRBV11-2,CASSLFRYEQYF,TGTGCCAGCAGCTTATTCCGTTACGAGCAGTACTTC
TRBJ2-7,NA,once,TRBV29-1,CSVESGSSYEQYF,TGCAGCGTTGAGTCGGGGAGCTCCTACGAGCAGTACTTC
TRBJ2-2,NA,NA,TRBV7-9,CASSLRGDRELFF,TGTGCCAGCAGCTTACGGGGAGACAGGGAGCTGTTTTTT
TRBJ2-2,NA,NA,TRBV7-2,CASSFSRELFF,TGTGCCAGCAGCTTCTCCAGGGAGCTGTTTTTT
TRBJ2-4,NA,NA,TRBV20-1,CSARWLAKNIQYF,TGCAGTGCTAGGTGGCTAGCCAAAAACATTCAGTACTTC
TRBJ2-2,NA,few,TRBV7-2,CASSKTRGPYTGELFF,TGTGCCAGCAGCAAAACTCGAGGACCTTACACCGGGGAGCTGTTTTTT
TRBJ2-2,NA,few,TRBV29-1,CSVESDREAGELFF,TGCAGCGTTGAAAGCGACAGGGAGGCCGGGGAGCTGTTTTTT
TRBJ2-1,NA,few,TRBV2,CASMGPPTGNEQFF,TGTGCCAGCATGGGACCTCCAACGGGCAATGAGCAGTTCTTC
TRBJ1-1,NA,NA,TRBV5-1,CASSSVSLNTEAFF,TGCGCCAGCAGCTCGGTCAGCTTGAACACTGAAGCTTTCTTT
TRBJ2-1,NA,NA,TRBV2,CASNWGRDEQFF,TGTGCCAGCAATTGGGGCCGGGATGAGCAGTTCTTC
TRBJ2-7,NA,few,TRBV12-3/TRBV12-4,CASSWGRAYEQYF,TGTGCCAGCAGTTGGGGACGGGCCTACGAGCAGTACTTC
TRBJ1-5,NA,NA,TRBV30,CAWSETGNQPQHF,TGTGCCTGGAGCGAGACCGGGAATCAGCCCCAGCATTTT
TRBJ2-7,TRBD1,few,TRBV25-1,CASVGSQGRPPYEQYF,TGTGCCAGCGTAGGGTCACAGGGGCGTCCCCCCTACGAGCAGTACTTC
TRBJ2-1,NA,few,TRBV2,CASSEGLPRDEQFF,TGTGCCAGCAGTGAGGGCCTACCCAGGGATGAGCAGTTCTTC
TRBJ2-7,NA,NA,TRBV10-3,CAIRLDESLSYEQYF,TGTGCCATCAGGTTAGACGAGAGCCTCTCCTACGAGCAGTACTTC
TRBJ2-4,NA,few,TRBV5-1,CASSLDSYIQYF,TGCGCCAGCAGCTTGGACAGTTACATTCAGTACTTC
TRBJ1-2,NA,NA,TRBV29-1,CSVGTRMNYGYTF,TGCAGCGTGGGCACGCGTATGAACTATGGCTACACCTTC
TRBJ1-1,TRBD1,NA,TRBV5-1,CASSLAAGGGNTEAFF,TGCGCCAGCAGCTTGGCCGCAGGGGGTGGGAACACTGAAGCTTTCTTT